This TCR beta chain was obtained from a study of beta chain features in type 1 diabetes. General study results and limits: Among patients, naive, central memory and Treg TCRB repertoires appeared more similar than among healthy donors.

V lost 1 base and J lost 1, with 14 bases in between. There are 16 residues in the CDR3. Germline assignment: CDR1 SGHVS and CDR2 FQNEAQ. TCRB transcripts that were expressed got sequenced, as all of the isolated RNA had been reverse transcribed. Deep immunoSEQ sequencing covered naive, central memory and regulatory T cell samples. Clones were sequenced by immunoSEQ multiplex PCR, and TCRdb holds only the in-frame ones, with some missing. Of roughly 610,000 clones listed, about 16% were seen once; the top ten hold about 0.093%. On average, the one heparinised blood draw given by each donor was approximately 120 mL. Comments on this clone: Its matching antigen is unknown.

Material for sequencing was naive CD4+ T cells from blood. This clonotype originated in a man between 18 and 29 years old in good health. The chain employs TRBV7-8 and TRBJ2-7; D not resolved. The CDR3 DNA follows: TGTGCCAGCAGCTTAGAGGGCGCAGTACTATCCTACGAGCAGTACTTC. This gives the protein CASSLEGAVLSYEQYF.